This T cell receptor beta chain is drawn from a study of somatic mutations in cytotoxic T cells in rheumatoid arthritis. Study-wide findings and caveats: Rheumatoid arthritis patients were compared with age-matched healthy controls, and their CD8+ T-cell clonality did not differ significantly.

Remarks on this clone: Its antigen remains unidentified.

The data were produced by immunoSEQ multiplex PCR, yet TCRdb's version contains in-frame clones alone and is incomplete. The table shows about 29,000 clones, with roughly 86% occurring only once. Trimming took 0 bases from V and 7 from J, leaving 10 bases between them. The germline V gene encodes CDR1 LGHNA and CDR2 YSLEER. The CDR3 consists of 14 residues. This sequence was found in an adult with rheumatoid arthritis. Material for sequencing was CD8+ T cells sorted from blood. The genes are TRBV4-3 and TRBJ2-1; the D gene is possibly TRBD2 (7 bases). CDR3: CASSQDGGANEQFF. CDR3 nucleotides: TGCGCCAGCAGCCAAGATGGGGGGGCTAATGAGCAGTTCTTC.